This TCR beta chain was captured by sequencing in a study of OX40 agonist ivuxolimab in advanced cancers. Study-level information: Ivuxolimab is an agonistic anti-OX40 (CD134) antibody, and patients were treated with it.

Profiling relied on immunoSEQ multiplex PCR, and the TCRdb table lists in-frame clones only, not all of them. Found here are about 77,000 clones, more than 80% of them singletons; the top ten hold around 4.8%. Germline CDR1 reads GTSNPN; CDR2 reads SVGIG (reference sequence). The CDR3 is 13 residues long. V lost 5 bases to trimming and J lost 0 bases; unmatched junction nucleotides: 0. V usage is TRBV30 and J usage is TRBJ1-1; the match to TRBD1 covers 10 bases. The source was CD4+ or CD8+ T cells sorted from blood, collected in a trial of the OX40 agonist ivuxolimab. This sequence was found in an adult with an advanced solid tumor such as melanoma, head and neck, liver or kidney cancer. The CDR3 DNA reads as TGTGCCTGGGGGACAGGGGTGAACACTGAAGCTTTCTTT. Amino acid sequence: CAWGTGVNTEAFF.